The next 28 T cell receptor beta chains were all read from a single sample in a study of control samples from healthy donors and cancer patients. The method was immunoSEQ multiplex PCR; TCRdb's version includes in-frame clones alone and lacks a portion of them. The table lists about 74,000 clones, roughly 84% of them singletons. The material sequenced was blood. These receptors came from a woman between 50 and 59 years old in good health.

This sequence joins TRBV10-2 and TRBJ2-7, with D perhaps being TRBD1 or TRBD2 (5 bases each). The CDR3 is 14 amino acids. The V gene lost 6 bases and the J gene lost 3 bases, with 15 bases spanning the gap. Germline-derived CDR1 and CDR2 are WSHSY and SAAADI. This chain's CDR3 is CASRQSGTDYEQYF. CDR3 nucleotide sequence: TGCGCCAGCAGACAATCCGGGACGGACTACGAGCAGTACTTC.

The chain links TRBV9 to TRBJ1-4, with D perhaps matching TRBD1 (5 bases). CDR3 size: 14 residues. Trimming shortened V by 10 bases and J by 7 bases, and 20 bases separated the two germline ends. Germline V gene sequence: CDR1 SGDLS, CDR2 YYNGEE. The CDR3, as DNA: TGTGCCTCCAACGGACGGGACTTCGGTGAAAAACTGTTTTTT. This sequence encodes CASNGRDFGEKLFF.

The chain carries TRBV6-5 and TRBJ1-4; no reliable D call. The CDR3 loop spans 13 amino acids. Trimming stripped 6 bases from V and 5 bases from J, with 10 bases between. Per the germline V gene, CDR1 is MNHEY and CDR2 is SVGAGI. This CDR3 is CASRYRENEKLFF. The CDR3 DNA follows: TGTGCCAGCAGGTATAGGGAAAATGAAAAACTGTTTTTT.

This clone was seen only a few times. The rearrangement joins TRBV11-2 to TRBJ1-1, with a weak D call TRBD1 (5 bases). The germline V and J ends were trimmed by 0 bases and 9 bases, with 17 bases remaining between them. The CDR3 contains 15 residues. CDR1 is SGHAT and CDR2 is FQNNGV in the germline V gene. Here the CDR3 reads CASSLEWQGGGKAFF. The DNA of the CDR3 is TGTGCCAGCAGCTTAGAATGGCAGGGAGGAGGTAAAGCTTTCTTT.

The CDR3: CASSVQGRGDTQYF. As DNA, the CDR3 is TGTGCCAGCAGTGTACAGGGGCGGGGAGATACGCAGTATTTT. The chain uses TRBV2 and TRBJ2-3; maybe TRBD1 (7 bases). CDR3 size: 14 residues. CDR1 is SNHLY, CDR2 FYNNEI, per germline. The V end lost 4 bases, the J end lost 5 bases, and 13 bases lay between the germline ends.

The genes are TRBV5-1 and TRBJ2-7; 8 nucleotides align to TRBD1. V shed 4 bases, J shed 7 bases, and the junction held 10 bases outside the gene matches. The CDR3 consists of 14 residues. Germline V gives CDR1 SGHRS, CDR2 YFSETQ. For the CDR3, the DNA is TGCGCCAGCAGCGGCAACAGGGGGACTGAAGAGCAGTACTTC. Translated: CASSGNRGTEEQYF.

Comments on this clone: Germline is not matched at one junction end, which may reflect a read error. The J gene is TRBJ1-1, the V gene TRBV4-2, with D uncertain. CDR3 length: 15 amino acids. The germline V gene encodes CDR1 LGHNA and CDR2 YNFKEQ. CDR3 loop: CASSQGPEGNTEAFF. The CDR3 DNA follows: TGTGCCAGCAGTCAAGGGCCCGAAGGGAACACTGAAGCTTTCTTT.

This chain uses TRBV5-1 with TRBJ1-3, with D possibly matching TRBD1 (6 bases). V lost 3 bases to trimming and J lost 0 bases, with 10 bases between them. The V gene's germline CDR1 is SGHRS and CDR2 YFSETQ. The CDR3 extends over 15 amino acids. The CDR3 DNA is TGCGCCAGCAGCTCGGACAGTTTCTCTGGAAACACCATATATTTT. Translation gives CASSSDSFSGNTIYF.

This clone has a single count. The genes are TRBV3-1 (or the pseudogene TRBV3-2) and TRBJ2-1; 9 bases fit TRBD1. Trimming cost V 5 bases and J 10 bases; bases outside gene matches: 12. This CDR3 is built from 15 residues. From germline, CDR1 is LGHDT and CDR2 YNNKEL (reference sequence). The CDR3 sequence: CASSVQPGQGYEQFF. The CDR3 nucleotides are TGTGCCAGCAGCGTTCAACCGGGACAGGGTTACGAGCAGTTCTTC.

The chain has TRBV7-2 and TRBJ1-2, with 8 bases matching TRBD1. V was clipped by 5 bases and J by 4 bases; unmatched bases: 6. CDR1 and CDR2 from the germline V gene are SGHTA and FQGNSA. The CDR3 contains 14 residues. CDR3 DNA: TGTGCCAGCAGCACCGACAGGGGTCCCTATGGCTACACCTTC. It yields the protein CASSTDRGPYGYTF.

The V call is TRBV4-2, the J call TRBJ1-5; D perhaps matches TRBD1 (5 bases). V was trimmed by 0 bases and J by 4 bases, leaving 10 bases between them. In germline, CDR1 is LGHNA, CDR2 YNFKEQ. This CDR3 is 15 amino acids long. CDR3 bases: TGTGCCAGCAGCCAAGATGGACACGCTAATCAGCCCCAGCATTTT. It codes for CASSQDGHANQPQHF.

The chain joins TRBV9 to TRBJ1-2; maybe TRBD1 (5 bases). Germline V gene data show CDR1 as SGDLS and CDR2 as YYNGEE. V lost 6 bases to trimming and J lost 5 bases, with 17 bases between them. The CDR3 is 14 amino acids. For the CDR3, the DNA is TGTGCCAGCAACCCCGGGGGGGGAATTTATGGCTACACCTTC. Amino acids: CASNPGGGIYGYTF.

The V and J genes are TRBV11-2 and TRBJ2-3, with D unclear. V was trimmed by 4 bases and J by 3 bases, leaving 8 bases between them. This CDR3 spans 13 amino acids. Per the germline V gene, CDR1 is SGHAT and CDR2 is FQNNGV. The CDR3 loop is CASSSTLTDTQYF. CDR3 sequence (DNA): TGTGCCAGCAGCTCAACACTGACAGATACGCAGTATTTT.

The J gene is TRBJ1-1, the V gene TRBV12-3 or TRBV12-4, with D unclear. The V and J ends lost 6 bases and 5 bases respectively, with 7 bases between them. The CDR3 covers 11 residues. CDR3 loop: CASSMGTEAFF. Here the CDR3 DNA reads TGTGCCAGCAGCATGGGGACTGAAGCTTTCTTT.

This chain connects TRBV19 to TRBJ2-1, with 7 bases matching TRBD2. CDR1 LNHDA and CDR2 SQIVND come from the germline V gene (reference sequence). The CDR3 extends over 14 amino acids. The V gene end was trimmed by 3 bases and the J gene end by 3 bases; junction bases not matched to a gene: 2. The CDR3 here is CASSMGGDYNEQFF. CDR3 bases: TGTGCCAGTAGTATGGGGGGGGACTACAATGAGCAGTTCTTC.

This chain joins TRBV9 and TRBJ2-3; TRBD2 agrees at 10 bases. V lost 0 bases to trimming and J lost 4 bases; unmatched junction nucleotides: 5. Germline values: CDR1 SGDLS, CDR2 YYNGEE. The CDR3 consists of 16 residues. The CDR3 nucleotides read TGTGCCAGCAGCGTAGGCCCCCTAGCGGGGGCAGATACGCAGTATTTT. This encodes CASSVGPLAGADTQYF.

The V and J genes are TRBV19 and TRBJ1-5; tentative D call: TRBD1 (5 bases). Trimming shortened V by 9 bases and J by 2 bases, and 17 bases separated the two germline ends. The CDR3 covers 15 residues. The V gene's germline CDR1 is LNHDA and CDR2 SQIVND (reference sequence). CDR3 region: CASTTRWGGNQPQHF. CDR3 nucleotides: TGTGCCAGCACAACCAGGTGGGGGGGCAATCAGCCCCAGCATTTT.

The chain couples TRBV5-1 to TRBJ2-6; no definite D call. Germline CDR1 SGHRS, CDR2 YFSETQ. This CDR3 comprises 15 residues. Trimming left V 4 bases short and J 1 base short, with 9 bases between. This CDR3 reads CASSLLRSGANVLTF. The CDR3 DNA reads TGCGCCAGCAGCCTCCTGAGATCTGGGGCCAACGTCCTGACTTTC.

V gene TRBV7-9 combines with J gene TRBJ2-4; possible D gene TRBD2, 7 bases. Trimming took off 1 base at V and 2 bases at J, with 18 bases between the two ends. Per the germline V gene, CDR1 is SEHNR and CDR2 is FQNEAQ (reference sequence). CDR3 length: 18 amino acids. The CDR3 sequence: CASSLVYGGASSKNIQYF. The CDR3 DNA reads as TGTGCCAGCAGCTTAGTGTATGGGGGGGCCTCCTCCAAAAACATTCAGTACTTC.

The chain recombines TRBV6-2 or TRBV6-3 with TRBJ2-3; 10 nucleotides match TRBD2. This CDR3 has 17 amino acids. V was clipped by 1 base and J by 4 bases; unmatched bases: 8. The germline V gene encodes CDR1 MNHEY and CDR2 SVGEGT. The CDR3 loop is CASSYYIGSGGSDTQYF. CDR3 nucleotide sequence: TGTGCCAGCAGTTACTACATCGGTAGCGGGGGGTCAGATACGCAGTATTTT.

In its sample, this clone was seen once. The chain is built from TRBV29-1 and TRBJ1-1; 7 nucleotides match TRBD1. The CDR3 runs to 13 residues. Germline CDR1 is SQVTM and CDR2 is ANQGSEA. V gave up 5 bases and J gave up 2 bases; unmatched junction bases: 5. CDR3 in DNA: TGCAGCGTTATGACAGGGCCCAACACTGAAGCTTTCTTT. Translation: CSVMTGPNTEAFF.

The rearrangement joins TRBV2 to TRBJ1-2; no clear D. V was shortened by 3 bases and J by 8 bases, with 10 bases between the two germline ends. This CDR3 is 12 amino acids long. Germline lookup yields CDR1 SNHLY and CDR2 FYNNEI. CDR3: CASSDELIGYTF. The CDR3, as DNA: TGTGCCAGCAGTGATGAATTAATAGGCTACACCTTC.

This chain links TRBV9 with TRBJ2-1, with D perhaps matching TRBD2 (6 bases). V was shortened by 0 bases and J by 4 bases, with 8 bases between the two germline ends. CDR1 and CDR2 from the germline V gene are SGDLS and YYNGEE. CDR3 length: 14 residues. The CDR3 coding sequence is TGTGCCAGCAGCGTAGCGGGAGATTACAATGAGCAGTTCTTC. Amino acids: CASSVAGDYNEQFF.

The chain links TRBV18 to TRBJ2-1, with D possibly TRBD2 on 7 matching bases. CDR1 is KGHSH, CDR2 LQKENI, per germline. Trimming left V 4 bases short and J 7 bases short, with 11 bases between. The CDR3 spans 13 residues. This CDR3 is CASSQGGVNEQFF. The CDR3 DNA is TGTGCCAGCTCACAGGGGGGGGTGAATGAGCAGTTCTTC.

This clone has only one observation. V and J are TRBV30 and TRBJ2-3; TRBD2 agrees at 7 bases. Germline V lookup: CDR1 GTSNPN, CDR2 SVGIG (reference sequence). The ends lost 5 bases at V and 1 base at J; junction bases unmatched: 6. The CDR3 totals 14 residues. The CDR3 coding sequence is TGTGCCTGGGGCCCCCGGGGGGGCACAGATACGCAGTATTTT. It yields the protein CAWGPRGGTDTQYF.

The V and J genes are TRBV7-2 and TRBJ1-1; D gene ambiguous. There are 12 residues in the CDR3. Germline V lookup: CDR1 SGHTA, CDR2 FQGNSA. The V end was cut by 4 bases, the J end by 9 bases, with 12 bases between. The CDR3 spells CASSYPQAQAFF. The CDR3 coding sequence is TGTGCCAGCAGCTACCCTCAGGCTCAAGCTTTCTTT. The full variable domain, completed using reference TRBV7-2 and TRBJ1-1, is GAGVSQSPSNKVTEKGKDVELRCDPISGHTALYWYRQSLGQGLEFLIYFQGNSAPDKSGLPSDRFSAERTGGSVSTLTIQRTQQEDSAVYLCASSYPQAQAFFGQGTRLTVV.

This chain connects TRBV4-1 to TRBJ1-2; D unresolved. The V end was cut by 0 bases, the J end by 4 bases, with 6 bases between. The CDR3 loop spans 13 amino acids. Germline V gives CDR1 MGHRA, CDR2 YSYEKL. The CDR3 DNA is TGCGCCAGCAGCCAAGAGGACGGCTATGGCTACACCTTC. It is translated as CASSQEDGYGYTF.

The rearrangement links TRBV6-5 to TRBJ1-1, with D unclear. The germline V gene encodes CDR1 MNHEY and CDR2 SVGAGI. Trimming stripped 8 bases from V and 2 bases from J, with 9 bases between. This CDR3 is 12 amino acids long. The CDR3 DNA follows: TGTGCCAGCCGAGGACGAAACACTGAAGCTTTCTTT. Its translation is CASRGRNTEAFF.